The clone carrying this TCR beta chain was observed once. This sample stems from a study of blood T cell repertoires in COVID-19. Study-level background: From the United States, Italy and Spain came samples of acute and convalescent COVID-19.

The protocol was immunoSEQ multiplex PCR, while the TCRdb copy is restricted to in-frame clones and leaves out a portion. The data hold 150,000 or so clones, with about 89% observed a single time. The CDR3 has 15 residues. The germline V gene encodes CDR1 SNHLY and CDR2 FYNNEI. V was shortened by 6 bases and J by 2 bases, with 13 bases between the two germline ends. The sequence was obtained from a man between 60 and 75 years old with COVID-19, enrolled during active disease. The V gene is TRBV2, the J gene TRBJ2-2; a possible D gene is TRBD2 (6 bases). The sample taken for sequencing was peripheral blood. CDR3 protein: CASRAGTVNTGELFF. In DNA form, the CDR3 reads TGTGCCAGCAGAGCCGGGACTGTCAACACCGGGGAGCTGTTTTTT.